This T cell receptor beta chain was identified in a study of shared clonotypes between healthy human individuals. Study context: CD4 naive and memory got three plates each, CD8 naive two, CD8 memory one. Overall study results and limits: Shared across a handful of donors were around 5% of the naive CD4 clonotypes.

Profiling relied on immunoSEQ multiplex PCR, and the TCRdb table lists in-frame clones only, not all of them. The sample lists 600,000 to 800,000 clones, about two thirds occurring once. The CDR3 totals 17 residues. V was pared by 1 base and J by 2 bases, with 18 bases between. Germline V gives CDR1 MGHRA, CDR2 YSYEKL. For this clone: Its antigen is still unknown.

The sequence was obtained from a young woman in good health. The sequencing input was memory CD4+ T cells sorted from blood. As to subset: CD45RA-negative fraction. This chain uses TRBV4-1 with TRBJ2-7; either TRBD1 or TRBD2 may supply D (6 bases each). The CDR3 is CASSQGTERLGAYEQYF. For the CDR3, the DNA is TGCGCCAGCAGCCAAGGGACAGAAAGACTAGGGGCCTACGAGCAGTACTTC.